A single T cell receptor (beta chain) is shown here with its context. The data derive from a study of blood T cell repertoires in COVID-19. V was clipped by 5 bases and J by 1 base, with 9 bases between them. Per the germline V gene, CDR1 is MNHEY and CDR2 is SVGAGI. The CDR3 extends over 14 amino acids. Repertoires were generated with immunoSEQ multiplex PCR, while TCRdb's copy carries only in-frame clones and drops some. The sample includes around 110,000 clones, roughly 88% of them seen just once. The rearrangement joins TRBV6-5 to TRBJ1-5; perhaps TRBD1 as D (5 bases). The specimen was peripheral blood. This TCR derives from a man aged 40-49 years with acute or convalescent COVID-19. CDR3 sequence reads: CASSPTESNQPQHF. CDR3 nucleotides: TGTGCCAGCAGTCCGACAGAGAGCAATCAGCCCCAGCATTTT.